This paragraph reports one TCR beta chain. What it binds is not known. Patients were excluded for autoimmune disease history or systemic immunosuppression. Some clones are missing from TCRdb's copy, which holds only in-frame ones; the method was immunoSEQ multiplex PCR. The sample consists of around 61,000 clones, approximately 81% of them appearing once. This CDR3 spans 16 amino acids. From germline, CDR1 is SGHRS and CDR2 YFSETQ. V shed 0 bases, J shed 3 bases, and the junction held 4 bases outside the gene matches. The data were obtained in a study of OX40 agonist ivuxolimab in advanced cancers. Turning to the study itself: Intravenous ivuxolimab at 0.01 to 10 mg/kg was given to patients every 2 weeks. The study, taken as a whole, reports: Low normalized T-cell clonal expansion was additionally recorded for some nonresponders.

The chain joins TRBV5-1 to TRBJ1-3; 9 bases fit TRBD1. This TCR was recovered from an adult with an advanced solid tumor such as melanoma, head and neck, liver or kidney cancer. The sample was CD4+ or CD8+ T cells sorted from blood, taken in a trial of the OX40 agonist ivuxolimab. The CDR3 is CASSLAGTGYGNTIYF. Here the CDR3 DNA reads TGCGCCAGCAGCTTGGCCGGGACAGGGTATGGAAACACCATATATTTT.